This T cell receptor (beta chain) comes out of a study of shared clonotypes between healthy human individuals. Comment on this clone: Its antigen is not identified.

Each sorted subset replicate got 200 ng genomic DNA, approximately 27,000 genomes. Measured with immunoSEQ multiplex PCR; TCRdb has only the in-frame clones, and not every one. Of some 740,000 clones in the sample, around 93% were seen once. There are 14 residues in the CDR3. J gave up 7 bases and V 4 bases, and 9 bases lay outside the gene matches. Germline CDR1 reads GTSNPN; CDR2 reads SVGIG (reference sequence). CD45RO-negative, CCR7-selected cells formed the naive CD8 fraction, which excluded terminally differentiated effector memory CD45RA+ cells. Study conclusions and caveats: Memory subsets generally showed lower estimated richness than naive subsets.

The origin of this receptor is a man aged 25 to 40 in good health. The V and J genes are TRBV30 and TRBJ2-1; 8 bases map to TRBD1. Material: naive CD8+ T cells sorted from blood. CDR3 loop: CAWTGGTGQNEQFF. The CDR3 DNA sequence: TGTGCCTGGACAGGGGGGACAGGTCAGAATGAGCAGTTCTTC.